What follows are 10 T cell receptor beta chains derived from one specimen sequenced in a study of preoperative IRX-2 immunotherapy in early breast cancer (dated by TCRdb to about 2019). The library was made by the immunoSEQ multiplex PCR assay. Sourced from immuneACCESS, this table was stored by TCRdb with only in-frame sequences that have V and J called. A share of the clones is absent; for the studies checked, an unresolved V gene accounts for under half, and the remainder has no known explanation. The sample table records approximately 44,000 clones; about 95% of these occur just once. The ten largest clones represent 1.6% of the sample. The treatment or condition label of this sample denotes: preoperative locoregional IRX-2 cytokine immunotherapy. The sequencing here drew on tumor tissue, taken after IRX-2 immunotherapy. The source is a human donor with breast cancer.

The J gene is TRBJ1-4, the V gene TRBV7-9; a possible D gene is TRBD1 (5 bases). The CDR3 covers 16 residues. V lost 5 bases, J lost 7 bases, and 20 bases lay in between. Germline assignment: CDR1 SEHNR and CDR2 FQNEAQ (reference sequence). The CDR3 DNA reads as TGTGCCAGCAGCCCCCCGGGGGAGATCCATACTGAAAAACTGTTTTTT. Translation: CASSPPGEIHTEKLFF.

This chain joins TRBV10-3 and TRBJ2-2; D ambiguous. This CDR3 spans 15 amino acids. Germline CDR1 reads ENHRY; CDR2 reads SYGVKD. V was pared by 4 bases and J by 8 bases, with 17 bases between. The CDR3 DNA follows: TGTGCCATCAGTGCGTGGGCAGGTTCGTTGGGGGAGCTGTTTTTT. It specifies CAISAWAGSLGELFF.

This chain links TRBV2 with TRBJ1-2; D gene uncertain. The CDR3 is 12 residues long. Looked up from germline, CDR1 is SNHLY and CDR2 is FYNNEI. V lost 11 bases to trimming and J lost 6 bases, with 16 bases between them. Written as DNA, the CDR3 is TGTGCCGCATTTCCGGGCGGGCATGGCTACACCTTC. This sequence encodes CAAFPGGHGYTF.

The V call is TRBV6-1, the J call TRBJ1-4; TRBD1 matches at 8 bases. This CDR3 contains 15 residues. V was pared by 1 base and J by 8 bases, with 6 bases of the junction left unmatched. Germline V gene lookup returns CDR1 MNHNS and CDR2 SASEGT. The CDR3 sequence is CASSEGRTGNEKLFF. The CDR3 DNA sequence: TGTGCCAGCAGTGAAGGAAGGACAGGGAACGAAAAACTGTTTTTT.

J is TRBJ1-5 and V is TRBV5-8; the D is unclear. This CDR3 has 15 residues. V was clipped by 2 bases and J by 0 bases, with 9 bases between them. Germline-derived CDR1 and CDR2 are SGHTS and YDEGEE. The CDR3 coding sequence is TGTGCCAGCAGCTTACTTGGTAGTAGCAATCAGCCCCAGCATTTT. Its protein is CASSLLGSSNQPQHF.

V is TRBV28 and J is TRBJ1-6; TRBD1 might be the D (5 bases). V shed 3 bases and J shed 10 bases, with 13 bases lying between them. Germline V gene lookup returns CDR1 MDHEN and CDR2 SYDVKM. The CDR3 is made up of 14 amino acids. This chain's CDR3 is CASSFGWGESPLHF. CDR3 DNA: TGTGCCAGCAGTTTTGGGTGGGGCGAATCACCCCTCCACTTT.

The chain is built from TRBV7-9 and TRBJ1-1; TRBD1 might be the D (6 bases). CDR3 size: 13 residues. Germline V gene sequence: CDR1 SEHNR, CDR2 FQNEAQ (reference sequence). V gave up 5 bases and J gave up 11 bases, with 18 bases separating them. The CDR3 loop is CASSPATGSSAFF. CDR3 coding DNA: TGTGCCAGCAGCCCCGCCACAGGGTCTAGCGCTTTCTTT.

J is TRBJ1-2 and V is TRBV28; weak D call: TRBD1 (5 bases). The germline gives CDR1 MDHEN, CDR2 SYDVKM. V was cut by 4 bases and J by 2 bases, with 11 bases left in between. The CDR3 totals 14 residues. Written as DNA, the CDR3 is TGTGCCAGCAGTTCAAGACGGGGGAACTATGGCTACACCTTC. Its translation: CASSSRRGNYGYTF.

The chain links TRBV7-2 to TRBJ2-3, with 7 nucleotides matching TRBD2. The CDR3 loop spans 17 amino acids. The V gene's germline CDR1 is SGHTA and CDR2 FQGNSA. V was pared by 1 base and J by 1 base, with 8 bases of the junction left unmatched. As DNA, the CDR3 is TGTGCCAGCAGCTTAGGAGCTAGCGGAGAGGGCACAGATACGCAGTATTTT. Protein: CASSLGASGEGTDTQYF.

The rearrangement uses TRBV11-3 and TRBJ2-5, with TRBD2 matching over 8 bases. The CDR3 is 15 amino acids. Per the germline V gene, CDR1 is SGHNT and CDR2 is YENEEA. V was pared by 4 bases and J by 5 bases, with 9 bases of the junction left unmatched. For the CDR3, the DNA is TGTGCCAGCAGCTCTACGCCGGGGGGGTGGGAGACCCAGTACTTC. Its translation is CASSSTPGGWETQYF.